This entry is about one T cell receptor (beta chain). Its antigen remains unidentified. Every individual CD8+ T cell subset underwent sorting in triplicate at approximately 280,000 cells apiece. It was by 5' RACE with UMI labels that the TRB cDNA libraries were prepared. TCRdb reprocessed the 5' RACE reads and reports one entry per CDR3 protein, with no DNA. The clone table shows under 150,000 distinct CDR3 sequences, with the ten largest holding 0.41%. Germline assignment: CDR1 LNHDA and CDR2 SQIVND (reference sequence). The CDR3 length is 13 residues. The data derive from a study of CXCR3-negative and CXCR3-positive naive CD8 T cells. The study's findings and limits: The study found more hydrophobic TRB CDR3s in CXCR3-positive naive cells than in CXCR3-negative naive cells. The study found that naive CXCR3-negative and CXCR3-positive cells shared TRBV-TRBJ usage, while memory cells differed. TRB CDR3 properties served as the basis for inferring TCR strength, and surface CD5 was comparable between naive subsets.

The chain uses TRBV19 and TRBJ1-5; TCRdb lists TRBD1, though no DNA is available to test this call. The sample was naive CXCR3+ CD8+ T cells from blood. Documented subset: CD45RO-CCR7+CD27+CD95- naive CD8+ T cells expressing CXCR3 (TNR3+). The clonotype was recovered from a human donor in good health. Some clones in this sample may be carry-over from other donors' samples. CDR3 residues: CASSTGMIQPQHF.